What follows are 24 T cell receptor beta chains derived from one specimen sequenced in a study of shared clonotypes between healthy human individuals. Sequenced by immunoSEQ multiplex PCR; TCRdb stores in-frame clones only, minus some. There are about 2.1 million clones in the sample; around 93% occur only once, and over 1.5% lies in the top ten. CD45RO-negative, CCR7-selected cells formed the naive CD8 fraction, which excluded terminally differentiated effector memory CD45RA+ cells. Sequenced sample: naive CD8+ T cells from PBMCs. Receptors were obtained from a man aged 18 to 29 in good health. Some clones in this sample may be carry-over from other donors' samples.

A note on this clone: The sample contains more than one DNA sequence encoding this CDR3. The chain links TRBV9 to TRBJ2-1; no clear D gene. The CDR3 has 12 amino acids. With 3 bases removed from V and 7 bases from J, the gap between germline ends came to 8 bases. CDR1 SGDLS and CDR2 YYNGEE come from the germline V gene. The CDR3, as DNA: TGTGCCAGCAGCGGCGATCGGAATGAGCAGTTCTTC. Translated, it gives CASSGDRNEQFF.

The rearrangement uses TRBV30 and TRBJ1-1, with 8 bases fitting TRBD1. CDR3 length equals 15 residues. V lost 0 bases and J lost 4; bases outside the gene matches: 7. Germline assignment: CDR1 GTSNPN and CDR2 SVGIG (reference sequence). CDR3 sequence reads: CAWSVPRRGLTEAFF. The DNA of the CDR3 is TGTGCCTGGAGTGTACCTCGCAGGGGGCTCACTGAAGCTTTCTTT.

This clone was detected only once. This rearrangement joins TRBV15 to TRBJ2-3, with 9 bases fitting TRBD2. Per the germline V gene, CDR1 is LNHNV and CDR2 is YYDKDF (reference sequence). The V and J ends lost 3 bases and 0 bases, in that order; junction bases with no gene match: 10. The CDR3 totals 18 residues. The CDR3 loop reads CATSRGPGLAASTDTQYF. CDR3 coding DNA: TGTGCCACCAGCAGGGGGCCGGGACTAGCAGCTAGCACAGATACGCAGTATTTT. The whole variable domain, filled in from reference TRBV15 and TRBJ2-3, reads DAMVIQNPRYQVTQFGKPVTLSCSQTLNHNVMYWYQQKSSQAPKLLFHYYDKDFNNEADTPDNFQSRRPNTSFCFLDIRSPGLGDTAMYLCATSRGPGLAASTDTQYFGPGTRLTVL.

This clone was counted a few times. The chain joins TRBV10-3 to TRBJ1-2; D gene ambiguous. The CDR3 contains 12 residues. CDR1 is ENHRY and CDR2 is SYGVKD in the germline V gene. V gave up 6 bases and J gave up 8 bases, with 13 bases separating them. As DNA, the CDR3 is TGTGCCATCAGAGAAGACCTTAAGGGCTACACCTTC. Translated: CAIREDLKGYTF.

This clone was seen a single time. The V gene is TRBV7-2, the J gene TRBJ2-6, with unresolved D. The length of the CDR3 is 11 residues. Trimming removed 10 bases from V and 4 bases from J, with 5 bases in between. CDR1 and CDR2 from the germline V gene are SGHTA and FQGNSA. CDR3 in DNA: TGTGCCACCCCCGGGGCCAACGTCCTGACTTTC. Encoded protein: CATPGANVLTF.

The CDR3: CASSFLPLNEQFF. As DNA, the CDR3 is TGTGCCAGCAGTTTTCTCCCCCTGAATGAGCAGTTCTTC. The chain uses TRBV27 and TRBJ2-1; D remains ambiguous. The V end was cut by 3 bases, the J end by 7 bases, with 10 bases between. CDR1 MNHEY and CDR2 SMNVEV come from the germline V gene (reference sequence). The CDR3 length is 13 residues.

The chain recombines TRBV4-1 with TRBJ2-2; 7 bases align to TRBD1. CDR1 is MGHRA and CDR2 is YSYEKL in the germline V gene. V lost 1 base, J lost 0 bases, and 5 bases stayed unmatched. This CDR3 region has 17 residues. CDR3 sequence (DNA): TGCGCCAGCAGCCAAGCATCCGGGACAGCGAACACCGGGGAGCTGTTTTTT. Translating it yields CASSQASGTANTGELFF.

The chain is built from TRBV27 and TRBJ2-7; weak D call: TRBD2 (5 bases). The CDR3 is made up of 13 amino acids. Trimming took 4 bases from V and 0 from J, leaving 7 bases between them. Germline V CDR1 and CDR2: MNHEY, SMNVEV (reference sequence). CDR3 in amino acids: CASSSSPSYEQYF. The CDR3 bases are TGTGCCAGCAGTTCTAGCCCCTCCTACGAGCAGTACTTC.

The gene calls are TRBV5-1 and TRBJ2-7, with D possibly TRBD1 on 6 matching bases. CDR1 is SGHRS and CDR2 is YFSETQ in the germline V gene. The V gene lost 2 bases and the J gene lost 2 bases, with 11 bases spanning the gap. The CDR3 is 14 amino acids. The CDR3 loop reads CASSLRTAPYEQYF. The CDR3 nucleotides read TGCGCCAGCAGCTTACGGACAGCTCCCTACGAGCAGTACTTC.

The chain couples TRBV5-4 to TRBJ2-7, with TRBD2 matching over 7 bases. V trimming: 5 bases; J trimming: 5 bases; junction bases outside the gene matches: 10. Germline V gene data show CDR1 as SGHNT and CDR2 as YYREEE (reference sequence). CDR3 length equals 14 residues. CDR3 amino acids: CASRPGLLPHEQYF. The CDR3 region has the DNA TGTGCCAGCAGACCGGGACTACTCCCTCACGAGCAGTACTTC.

The CDR3 here is CASTSSRVAGVDEQFF. The CDR3 DNA reads as TGTGCCAGCACCTCCTCCCGGGTAGCGGGGGTCGATGAGCAGTTCTTC. V is TRBV28 and J is TRBJ2-1; 9 bases map to TRBD2. The CDR3 sequence is 16 residues long. V lost 7 bases to trimming and J lost 8 bases; unmatched junction nucleotides: 15. Germline loops: CDR1 MDHEN, CDR2 SYDVKM. The full variable domain, its missing parts supplied by reference TRBV28 and TRBJ2-1, is DVKVTQSSRYLVKRTGEKVFLECVQDMDHENMFWYRQDPGLGLRLIYFSYDVKMKEKGDIPEGYSVSREKKERFSLILESASTNQTSMYLCASTSSRVAGVDEQFFGPGTRLTVL.

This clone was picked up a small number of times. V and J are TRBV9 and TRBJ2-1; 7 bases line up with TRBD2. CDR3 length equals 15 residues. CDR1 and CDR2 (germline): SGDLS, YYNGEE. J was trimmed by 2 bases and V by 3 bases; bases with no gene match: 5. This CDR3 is CASSESGTTYNEQFF. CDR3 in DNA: TGTGCCAGCAGCGAATCCGGGACTACCTACAATGAGCAGTTCTTC.

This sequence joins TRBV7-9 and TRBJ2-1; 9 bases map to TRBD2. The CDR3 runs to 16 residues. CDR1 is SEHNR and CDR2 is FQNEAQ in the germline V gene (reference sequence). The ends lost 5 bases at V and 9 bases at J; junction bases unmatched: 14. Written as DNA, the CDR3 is TGTGCCAGCAGCGACCAGACTAGCGGAGTGTTCCCTGAGCAGTTCTTC. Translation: CASSDQTSGVFPEQFF.

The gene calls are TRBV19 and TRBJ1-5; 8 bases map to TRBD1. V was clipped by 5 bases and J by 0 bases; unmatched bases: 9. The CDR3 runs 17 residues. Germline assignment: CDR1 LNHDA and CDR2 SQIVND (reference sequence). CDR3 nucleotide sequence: TGTGCCAGTAGTCCTCAGGGGGCACTTTATAGCAATCAGCCCCAGCATTTT. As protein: CASSPQGALYSNQPQHF. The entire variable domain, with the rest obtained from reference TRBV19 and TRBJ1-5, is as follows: DGGITQSPKYLFRKEGQNVTLSCEQNLNHDAMYWYRQDPGQGLRLIYYSQIVNDFQKGDIAEGYSVSREKKESFPLTVTSAQKNPTAFYLCASSPQGALYSNQPQHFGDGTRLSIL.

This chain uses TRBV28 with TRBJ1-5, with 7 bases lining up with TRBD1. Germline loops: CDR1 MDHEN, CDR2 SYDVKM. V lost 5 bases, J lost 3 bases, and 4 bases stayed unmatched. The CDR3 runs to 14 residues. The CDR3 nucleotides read TGTGCCAGCAGTCAGGGGGTTAACAATCAGCCCCAGCATTTT. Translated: CASSQGVNNQPQHF.

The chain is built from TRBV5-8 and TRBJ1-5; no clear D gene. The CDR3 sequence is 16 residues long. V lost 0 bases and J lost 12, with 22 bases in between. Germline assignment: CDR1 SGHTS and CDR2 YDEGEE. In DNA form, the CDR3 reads TGTGCCAGCAGCTTGGGGACGACATCACCCTTCGGGGTCCAGCATTTT. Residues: CASSLGTTSPFGVQHF.

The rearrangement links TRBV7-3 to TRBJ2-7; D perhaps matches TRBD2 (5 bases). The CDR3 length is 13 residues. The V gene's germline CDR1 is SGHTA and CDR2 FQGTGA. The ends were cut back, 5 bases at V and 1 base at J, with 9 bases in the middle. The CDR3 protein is CASSIGGSYEQYF. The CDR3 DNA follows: TGTGCCAGCAGCATAGGCGGGTCCTACGAGCAGTACTTC.

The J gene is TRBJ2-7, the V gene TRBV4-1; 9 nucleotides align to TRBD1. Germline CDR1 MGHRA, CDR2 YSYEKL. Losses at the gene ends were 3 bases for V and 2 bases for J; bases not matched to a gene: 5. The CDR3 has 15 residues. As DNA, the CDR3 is TGCGCCAGCAGCCATGGTGGACAGGGGACCTACGAGCAGTACTTC. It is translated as CASSHGGQGTYEQYF.

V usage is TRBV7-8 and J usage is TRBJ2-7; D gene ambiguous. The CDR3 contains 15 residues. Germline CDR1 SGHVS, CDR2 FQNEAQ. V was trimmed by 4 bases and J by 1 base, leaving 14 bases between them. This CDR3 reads CASSSHPGSSYEQYF. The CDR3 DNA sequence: TGTGCCAGCAGCTCCCACCCCGGCAGTTCCTACGAGCAGTACTTC.

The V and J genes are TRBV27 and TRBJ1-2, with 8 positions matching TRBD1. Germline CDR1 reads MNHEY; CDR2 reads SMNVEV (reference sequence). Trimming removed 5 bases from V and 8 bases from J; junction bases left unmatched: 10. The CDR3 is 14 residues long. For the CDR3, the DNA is TGTGCCAGCAGTCCCCGGACAGGGAGGTTCGGCTACACCTTC. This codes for CASSPRTGRFGYTF.

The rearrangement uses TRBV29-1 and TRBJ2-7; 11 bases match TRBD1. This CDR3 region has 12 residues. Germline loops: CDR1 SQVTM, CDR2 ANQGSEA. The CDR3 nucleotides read TGCACCTCCCTGGGACAGGGGGGCGAGCAGTACTTC. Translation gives CTSLGQGGEQYF.

The DNA of the CDR3 is TGTGCCAGCAGCCCGGACGTGACAGGGAATATGTGGGAGCAGTACTTC. Translating it yields CASSPDVTGNMWEQYF. The chain is built from TRBV14 and TRBJ2-7; TRBD1 matches 7 bases. Germline V CDR1 and CDR2: SGHDN, FVKESK. The CDR3 loop spans 16 amino acids. V dropped 4 bases and J dropped 7; count of bases not matched to a gene: 16.

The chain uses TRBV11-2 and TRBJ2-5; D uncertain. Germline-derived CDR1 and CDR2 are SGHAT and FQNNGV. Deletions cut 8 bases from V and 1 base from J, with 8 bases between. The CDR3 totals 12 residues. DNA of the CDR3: TGTGCCAGCTGGACCGCCCAAGAGACCCAGTACTTC. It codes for CASWTAQETQYF. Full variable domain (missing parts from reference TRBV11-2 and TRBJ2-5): EAGVAQSPRYKIIEKRQSVAFWCNPISGHATLYWYQQILGQGPKLLIQFQNNGVVDDSQLPKDRFSAERLKGVDSTLKIQPAKLEDSAVYLCASWTAQETQYFGPGTRLLVL.

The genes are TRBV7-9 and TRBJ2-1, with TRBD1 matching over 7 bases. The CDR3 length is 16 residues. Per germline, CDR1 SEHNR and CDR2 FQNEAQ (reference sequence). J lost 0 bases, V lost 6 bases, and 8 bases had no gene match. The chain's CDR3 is CASRPQQGSSYNEQFF. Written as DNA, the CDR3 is TGTGCCAGCAGGCCCCAACAGGGGAGCTCCTACAATGAGCAGTTCTTC. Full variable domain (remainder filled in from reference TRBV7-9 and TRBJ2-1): DTGVSQNPRHKITKRGQNVTFRCDPISEHNRLYWYRQTLGQGPEFLTYFQNEAQLEKSRLLSDRFSAERPKGSFSTLEIQRTEQGDSAMYLCASRPQQGSSYNEQFFGPGTRLTVL.